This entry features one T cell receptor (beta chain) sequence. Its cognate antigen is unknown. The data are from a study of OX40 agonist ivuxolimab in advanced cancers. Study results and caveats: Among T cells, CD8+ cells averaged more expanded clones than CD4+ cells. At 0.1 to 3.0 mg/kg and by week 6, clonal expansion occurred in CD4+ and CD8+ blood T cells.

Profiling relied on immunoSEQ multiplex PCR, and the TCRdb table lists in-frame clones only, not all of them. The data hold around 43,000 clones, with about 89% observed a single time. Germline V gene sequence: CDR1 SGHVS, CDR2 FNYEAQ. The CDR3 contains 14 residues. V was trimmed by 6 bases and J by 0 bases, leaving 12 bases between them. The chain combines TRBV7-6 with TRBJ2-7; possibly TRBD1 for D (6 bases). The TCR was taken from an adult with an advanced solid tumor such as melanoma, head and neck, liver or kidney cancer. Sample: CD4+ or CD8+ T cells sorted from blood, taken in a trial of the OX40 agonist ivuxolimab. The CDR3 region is CASRWTVSSYEQYF. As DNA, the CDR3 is TGTGCCAGCAGGTGGACAGTGAGCTCCTACGAGCAGTACTTC. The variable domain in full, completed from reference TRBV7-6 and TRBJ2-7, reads GAGVSQSPRYKVTKRGQDVALRCDPISGHVSLYWYRQALGQGPEFLTYFNYEAQQDKSGLPNDRFSAERPEGSISTLTIQRTEQRDSAMYRCASRWTVSSYEQYFGPGTRLTVT.